The 26 T cell receptor beta chains listed next were all sequenced from one sample in a study of T cells in localized non-small cell lung cancer. TCRdb keeps only in-frame clones here, not all; method: immunoSEQ multiplex PCR. The repertoire holds 2,500 to 3,000 clones, roughly a quarter seen once, with 10% to 15% in the top ten. The sequences come from normal lung tissue next to the tumor, collected before any cancer treatment. Receptors were obtained from a male donor at least 60 years old with stage II lung adenocarcinoma.

Worth noting for this clone: The junction does not match germline at one end; this may be a read error. The rearrangement joins TRBV29-1 to TRBJ2-7, with D possibly being TRBD1 (5 bases). In germline, CDR1 is SQVTM, CDR2 ANQGSEA. The CDR3 totals 12 residues. The CDR3, as DNA: TGCAGCGTTGAAGAGCCCACAGGAACTCCTGACTTC. This sequence encodes CSVEEPTGTPDF.

This clone was recorded a few times. V is TRBV28 and J is TRBJ2-1, with 8 bases lining up with TRBD2. Germline assignment: CDR1 MDHEN and CDR2 SYDVKM. Trimming cost V 5 bases and J 8 bases; bases outside gene matches: 11. This CDR3 region has 15 residues. In nucleotides, the CDR3 is TGTGCCAGCAGTCACCCCGGGACCGGGGGGGATGAGCAGTTCTTC. Translated: CASSHPGTGGDEQFF.

The chain has TRBV18 and TRBJ1-3; unclear D gene. CDR1 is KGHSH and CDR2 is LQKENI in the germline V gene. The CDR3 has 14 residues. Trimming cost V 2 bases and J 0 bases, with 5 bases left between them. The CDR3 reads CASSPNGSGNTIYF. DNA of the CDR3: TGTGCCAGCTCACCAAATGGCTCTGGAAACACCATATATTTT.

The chain carries TRBV6-8 and TRBJ1-1; D remains unclear. The germline CDR1 and CDR2 sequences are MNHGY and SAAAGT. The V and J ends lost 7 bases and 2 bases respectively, with 11 bases between them. The CDR3 covers 13 residues. Here the CDR3 reads CASTRTPNTEAFF. The CDR3 DNA reads TGTGCCAGCACTAGAACCCCTAACACTGAAGCTTTCTTT.

This clone has just a few counts. The J gene is TRBJ2-7, the V gene TRBV6-8; 12 positions match TRBD2. Germline trimming cut 5 bases from V and 4 bases from J; bases unmatched to any gene: 9. The CDR3 length is 16 residues. CDR1 is MNHGY, CDR2 SAAAGT, per germline. CDR3 nucleotide sequence: TGTGCCAGCAGTCGACTAGCGGGAGTGGGGGCGTACGAGCAGTACTTC. Amino acid sequence: CASSRLAGVGAYEQYF.

By sample share, this clone is medium-sized. The chain uses TRBV11-3 and TRBJ2-5; 11 bases agree with TRBD1. This CDR3 has 16 residues. J gave up 2 bases and V 4 bases, and 6 bases lay outside the gene matches. Looked up from germline, CDR1 is SGHNT and CDR2 is YENEEA. DNA of the CDR3: TGTGCCAGCAGCTACGGGACAGGGGGAATACAAGAGACCCAGTACTTC. Its protein product is CASSYGTGGIQETQYF.

This clone showed up just a few times. The V gene is TRBV6-8, the J gene TRBJ1-5; D unclear. The CDR3 has 13 amino acids. Per germline, CDR1 MNHGY and CDR2 SAAAGT. V lost 2 bases, J lost 8 bases, and 10 bases lay in between. The CDR3 spells CASSYDRSEPQHF. As DNA, the CDR3 is TGTGCCAGCAGTTACGATAGGAGTGAGCCCCAGCATTTT.

The chain combines TRBV19 with TRBJ1-5, with D hard to call. The CDR3 runs to 14 residues. V was shortened by 2 bases and J by 3 bases, with 8 bases between the two germline ends. Per the germline V gene, CDR1 is LNHDA and CDR2 is SQIVND (reference sequence). CDR3 protein: CASSIQEINQPQHF. CDR3 DNA sequence: TGTGCCAGTAGTATACAGGAAATCAATCAGCCCCAGCATTTT.

This sequence joins TRBV19 and TRBJ2-5; D gene uncertain. Germline CDR1 is LNHDA and CDR2 is SQIVND (reference sequence). The V end lost 0 bases, the J end lost 5 bases, and 10 bases lay between the germline ends. This CDR3 contains 14 residues. Written as DNA, the CDR3 is TGTGCCAGTAGTATAGATGGGATGAGGGAGACCCAGTACTTC. This sequence encodes CASSIDGMRETQYF.

By sample fraction, this clone is medium-sized. V gene TRBV6-1 combines with J gene TRBJ1-6; D is unclear. The CDR3 loop spans 13 amino acids. The germline V gene encodes CDR1 MNHNS and CDR2 SASEGT. Deletions cut 1 base from V and 8 bases from J, with 6 bases between. CDR3 nucleotides: TGTGCCAGCAGTGAAGTGAGTTATTCACCCCTCCACTTT. It translates to CASSEVSYSPLHF.

The rearrangement joins TRBV11-3 to TRBJ2-7, with D hard to call. The CDR3 loop spans 14 amino acids. CDR1 SGHNT and CDR2 YENEEA come from the germline V gene. The germline V and J ends were trimmed by 4 bases and 2 bases, with 12 bases remaining between them. CDR3: CASSSGLLPYEQYF. The CDR3 DNA is TGTGCCAGCAGCTCGGGTCTTCTACCCTACGAGCAGTACTTC.

This clone was picked up a small number of times. V and J are TRBV11-3 and TRBJ1-6; 10 nucleotides line up with TRBD1. The CDR3 is made up of 15 amino acids. Germline V gene lookup returns CDR1 SGHNT and CDR2 YENEEA. With V trimmed by 4 bases and J by 9 bases, 6 bases remained unmatched. CDR3 amino acids: CASSSRDRGFSPLHF. CDR3 DNA: TGTGCCAGCAGCTCCCGGGACAGGGGTTTTTCACCCCTCCACTTT.

This clone occurred a few times. The chain uses TRBV5-1 and TRBJ2-1; 7 bases fit TRBD2. The CDR3 is made up of 15 amino acids. V lost 0 bases, J lost 5 bases, and 5 bases stayed unmatched. Per the germline V gene, CDR1 is SGHRS and CDR2 is YFSETQ. The CDR3 loop reads CASSLESGRDNEQFF. The CDR3 coding sequence is TGCGCCAGCAGCTTGGAGTCAGGGAGGGACAATGAGCAGTTCTTC.

This clone was counted a few times. The chain is built from TRBV6-8 and TRBJ2-1; a weak D match, TRBD1 (5 bases). CDR1 MNHGY and CDR2 SAAAGT come from the germline V gene. There are 12 residues in the CDR3. With 2 bases removed from V and 7 bases from J, the gap between germline ends came to 6 bases. The CDR3 DNA reads TGTGCCAGCAGTTACGGGGCGAATGAGCAGTTCTTC. This translates into CASSYGANEQFF.

The CDR3: CASSSGTGNVRGYTF. The DNA for the CDR3 is TGTGCCAGCAGTTCCGGGACAGGGAACGTCCGTGGCTACACCTTC. V usage is TRBV6-8 and J usage is TRBJ1-2; 9 bases are a match to TRBD1. CDR1 is MNHGY, CDR2 SAAAGT, per germline. V dropped 4 bases and J dropped 7; count of bases not matched to a gene: 10. The CDR3 is made up of 15 amino acids.

The chain combines TRBV28 with TRBJ2-1; D is possibly TRBD2 (7 bases). Germline V lookup: CDR1 MDHEN, CDR2 SYDVKM. V lost 7 bases and J 6 bases, leaving 19 bases between the germline ends. This CDR3 is built from 15 residues. The CDR3 sequence is CASTIGGGRGNEQFF. CDR3 nucleotide sequence: TGTGCCAGCACCATAGGGGGGGGTAGAGGCAATGAGCAGTTCTTC.

The chain couples TRBV9 to TRBJ1-2, with 9 positions matching TRBD1. After removal of 5 bases from V and 5 bases from J, the junction contained 7 bases not matched to a gene. Germline V gene sequence: CDR1 SGDLS, CDR2 YYNGEE. CDR3 length: 14 residues. In nucleotides, the CDR3 is TGTGCCAGCAGTGAATTAGGACAGGGGTATGGCTACACCTTC. It yields the protein CASSELGQGYGYTF.

V is TRBV28 and J is TRBJ1-5; 12 bases are shared with TRBD1. Germline CDR1 is MDHEN and CDR2 is SYDVKM. The CDR3 length is 19 residues. V shed 3 bases, J shed 0 bases, and the junction held 9 bases outside the gene matches. The CDR3 sequence: CASSFPGTGGLLSNQPQHF. The DNA of the CDR3 is TGTGCCAGCAGTTTTCCCGGGACAGGGGGCTTACTTAGCAATCAGCCCCAGCATTTT.

In its sample, this clone was seen a few times. V and J are TRBV11-3 and TRBJ1-6, with 7 bases fitting TRBD1. Germline CDR1 reads SGHNT; CDR2 reads YENEEA. V dropped 3 bases and J dropped 8; count of bases not matched to a gene: 7. The CDR3 is 15 amino acids. Here the CDR3 DNA reads TGTGCCAGCAGCTTTACTGGGACAGTCGATTCACCCCTCCACTTT. Protein: CASSFTGTVDSPLHF.

This clone was picked up a small number of times. The V and J genes are TRBV10-2 and TRBJ2-3, with TRBD2 as a possible D gene (5 bases). Trimming left V 4 bases short and J 6 bases short, with 11 bases between. The CDR3 contains 13 residues. Germline CDR1 reads WSHSY; CDR2 reads SAAADI. The CDR3 is CASSVGARDTQYF. The CDR3 coding sequence is TGCGCCAGCAGTGTGGGAGCTAGGGATACGCAGTATTTT.

The CDR3 DNA reads TGTGCCAGCAGTCCCCCCGGGGTGGAAGGCTACAATGAGCAGTTCTTC. Amino acids: CASSPPGVEGYNEQFF. The chain uses TRBV11-3 and TRBJ2-1; possible D gene TRBD2, 5 bases. The CDR3 extends over 16 amino acids. V shed 6 bases and J shed 3 bases, with 18 bases lying between them. CDR1 is SGHNT and CDR2 is YENEEA in the germline V gene.

The V call is TRBV19, the J call TRBJ1-1, with a weak D call TRBD1 (6 bases). V was trimmed by 3 bases and J by 1 base, leaving 6 bases between them. Germline CDR1 and CDR2: LNHDA and SQIVND (reference sequence). CDR3 length: 13 amino acids. Here the CDR3 DNA reads TGTGCCAGTAGTATGGACAGGAACACTGAAGCTTTCTTT. Translated, it gives CASSMDRNTEAFF.

This clone occurred a few times. The chain couples TRBV6-8 to TRBJ2-7; no definite D call. CDR1 is MNHGY, CDR2 SAAAGT, per germline. V was shortened by 4 bases and J by 3 bases, with 13 bases between the two germline ends. The CDR3 has 14 residues. CDR3 in amino acids: CASSSYYGDYEQYF. CDR3 sequence (DNA): TGTGCCAGCAGTTCTTATTACGGAGACTACGAGCAGTACTTC.

The V call is TRBV6-8, the J call TRBJ1-2, with a tentative D call TRBD1 (6 bases). The CDR3 spans 12 residues. Trimming removed 10 bases at V and 8 bases at J, with 17 bases between. Germline lookup yields CDR1 MNHGY and CDR2 SAAAGT. CDR3 coding DNA: TGTGCCATCACCTCAGGGGAGGGAGGCTACACCTTC. This encodes CAITSGEGGYTF.

The chain joins TRBV30 to TRBJ2-3; no reliable D call. Germline values: CDR1 GTSNPN, CDR2 SVGIG (reference sequence). The CDR3 extends over 15 amino acids. Trimming took off 1 base at V and 6 bases at J, with 17 bases between the two ends. The CDR3 nucleotides are TGTGCCTGGAGTGGTGAAGGCCTTGAGGTGGATACGCAGTATTTT. The encoded protein is CAWSGEGLEVDTQYF.

This clone has only one observation. The rearrangement joins TRBV12-5 to TRBJ1-1; 8 bases match TRBD1. The CDR3 runs 15 residues. Germline V gene sequence: CDR1 LGHNT, CDR2 FRNRAP. With V trimmed by 4 bases and J by 0 bases, 4 bases remained unmatched. The CDR3 loop reads CASGWGRGLNTEAFF. The CDR3 region has the DNA TGTGCTAGTGGTTGGGGCAGGGGGCTGAACACTGAAGCTTTCTTT.